This TCR beta chain stems from a study of T-cell memory formation after mild COVID-19. Findings and limits, study-wide: Clones contracting day 15 to 85 were balanced CD4/CD8; later expanders leaned CD4+.

TCRdb re-analysed the 5' RACE reads in MiXCR, keeping a single row per CDR3 protein. The table includes some 160,000 distinct CDR3 sequences, 13% detected once. Regarding this clonotype: Its specificity is not known.

Germline values: CDR1 LGHNT, CDR2 FRNRAP. This CDR3 is 15 amino acids long. V was shortened by 5 bases and J by 6 bases, with 19 bases between the two germline ends. The receptor comes from a man between 18 and 35 years old who had mild COVID-19 (a few samples of this study predate the infection). Cell type and time point are not known. The chain has TRBV12-5 and TRBJ1-1, with D possibly TRBD1 on 6 matching bases. The sample was PBMCs or a T cell subset sorted from them (not recorded which). The CDR3 protein is CASGPGQSLRAEAFF. In DNA form, the CDR3 reads TGTGCTAGTGGTCCTGGACAGTCCCTTCGGGCTGAAGCTTTCTTT.